This T cell receptor beta chain is drawn from a study of blood T cell repertoires in COVID-19. The CDR3 covers 14 residues. Trimming at V came to 10 bases and at J to 0 bases, leaving 6 bases not matched to a gene. CDR1 is WSHSY, CDR2 SAAADI, per germline. Across over 20 US areas, participants ranged in age from about 18 to 89 years. Profiling relied on immunoSEQ multiplex PCR, and the TCRdb table lists in-frame clones only, not all of them. The repertoire includes approximately 300,000 clones, under 90% of them detected once, and around 4.8% sits in the top ten. The sample taken for sequencing was PBMCs or T cells enriched from blood (not recorded which). The chain links TRBV10-2 to TRBJ2-3; 8 nucleotides match TRBD2. This TCR was recovered from a man aged 60-69 years who had recovered from COVID-19. DNA for the CDR3: TGCGCCACCGACACTAGCGGCAGCACAGATACGCAGTATTTT. Its protein product is CATDTSGSTDTQYF.